This T cell receptor beta chain was found in a study of T cells in Graves' hyperthyroidism and ophthalmopathy. TCR beta CDR3 region amplification was performed from RNA transcripts. First-round RT-PCR targeting the TCR CDR3 was performed with the HTBI primer set. MiXCR, run by TCRdb on the multiplex PCR reads, gives a single entry per CDR3 protein. The repertoire includes 620,000 or so distinct CDR3 sequences, more than 14% of them detected once, and around 12% sits in the top ten. Whole-study results and caveats: The majority of expanded thyroid clonotypes above 0.001 also appeared in blood.

Note on this clonotype: Antigen specificity is unknown.

The sequence was obtained from a woman aged 45-59 years with Graves' ophthalmopathy. The sample taken for sequencing was blood.

CDR3 bases: TGCAGCGCCAGGACAGGGACGGGGGCCAACGTCCTGACTTTC. It specifies CSARTGTGANVLTF. This chain links TRBV29-1 with TRBJ2-6, with 8 bases that match TRBD1. Germline CDR1 and CDR2: SQVTM and ANQGSEA. This CDR3 is 14 amino acids long. V gave up 7 bases and J gave up 4 bases; unmatched junction bases: 6.